The 32 T cell receptor beta chains below all came from one sample that was sequenced in a study of blood T cell repertoires in COVID-19. Libraries were prepared by immunoSEQ multiplex PCR; TCRdb keeps only in-frame clonotypes and omits some of them. The sample includes a few hundred thousand clones, more than 85% of them seen just once. Material: peripheral blood. These receptor sequences come from a young man with active or convalescent COVID-19.

This rearrangement joins TRBV30 to TRBJ1-2; D possibly corresponds to TRBD1 (5 bases). The CDR3 contains 14 residues. Germline loops: CDR1 GTSNPN, CDR2 SVGIG (reference sequence). V lost 2 bases to trimming and J lost 6 bases, with 16 bases between them. The CDR3 protein is CAWSMGIGVNGYTF. In DNA, the CDR3 is TGTGCCTGGAGTATGGGGATAGGGGTGAATGGCTACACCTTC.

This chain joins TRBV5-1 and TRBJ2-7; D ambiguous. V gave up 1 base and J gave up 1 base, with 15 bases separating them. The CDR3 has 16 amino acids. CDR1 is SGHRS and CDR2 is YFSETQ in the germline V gene. The CDR3 nucleotides read TGCGCCAGCAGCTTGTACCCAGGCCTTAATTCCTACGAGCAGTACTTC. Encoded protein: CASSLYPGLNSYEQYF.

The genes are TRBV5-6 and TRBJ1-5, with D maybe TRBD1 (5 bases). CDR1 SGHDT and CDR2 YYEEEE come from the germline V gene. Trimming took 0 bases from V and 4 from J, leaving 11 bases between them. The CDR3 length is 15 residues. CDR3 coding DNA: TGTGCCAGCAGCTTGGCTTGGCAGGGTAATCAGCCCCAGCATTTT. Its translation is CASSLAWQGNQPQHF.

The gene calls are TRBV28 and TRBJ2-3; 10 bases map to TRBD2. Germline loops: CDR1 MDHEN, CDR2 SYDVKM. This CDR3 has 14 amino acids. V lost 6 bases, J lost 4 bases, and 4 bases stayed unmatched. CDR3 region: CASRAGTSADTQYF. CDR3 DNA sequence: TGTGCCAGCAGGGCCGGGACTAGCGCAGATACGCAGTATTTT.

The rearrangement joins TRBV6-5 to TRBJ2-1, with D maybe TRBD2 (6 bases). V lost 6 bases and J lost 4, with 16 bases in between. This CDR3 spans 15 amino acids. Germline V gene data show CDR1 as MNHEY and CDR2 as SVGAGI. The CDR3 is CASSPGISGYNEQFF. CDR3 bases: TGTGCCAGCAGCCCGGGCATTAGCGGTTACAATGAGCAGTTCTTC.

This clone has only a few counts. The CDR3 DNA follows: TGTGCCAGCAGCGCGGATAGCGGCCAACACACAGATACGCAGTATTTT. Translated: CASSADSGQHTDTQYF. The V gene is TRBV9, the J gene TRBJ2-3; D is perhaps TRBD2 (6 bases). Germline values: CDR1 SGDLS, CDR2 YYNGEE. V lost 3 bases and J 2 bases, leaving 16 bases between the germline ends. This CDR3 spans 16 amino acids.

This sequence joins TRBV18 and TRBJ2-3, with TRBD1 matching 9 bases. With V trimmed by 3 bases and J by 5 bases, 3 bases remained unmatched. CDR1 is KGHSH, CDR2 LQKENI, per germline. The CDR3 spans 14 residues. The CDR3 coding sequence is TGTGCCAGCTCACCGGGACAGGGAAAAGATACGCAGTATTTT. It is translated as CASSPGQGKDTQYF.

This clone was seen only once. The chain joins TRBV30 to TRBJ1-1; tentative D call: TRBD1 (6 bases). The V gene's germline CDR1 is GTSNPN and CDR2 SVGIG (reference sequence). The CDR3 is 15 amino acids. Trimming left V 2 bases short and J 4 bases short, with 17 bases between. The CDR3 sequence: CAWSWGGEGGTEAFF. CDR3 DNA: TGTGCCTGGAGTTGGGGGGGCGAAGGGGGCACTGAAGCTTTCTTT. The full variable domain, its missing parts supplied by reference TRBV30 and TRBJ1-1, is SQTIHQWPATLVQPVGSPLSLECTVEGTSNPNLYWYRQAAGRGLQLLFYSVGIGQISSEVPQNLSASRPQDRQFILSSKKLLLSDSGFYLCAWSWGGEGGTEAFFGQGTRLTVV.

This chain links TRBV6-1 with TRBJ1-5, with D uncertain. The CDR3 runs to 14 residues. V lost 3 bases, J lost 6 bases, and 12 bases lay in between. Germline V gene lookup returns CDR1 MNHNS and CDR2 SASEGT. CDR3 bases: TGTGCCAGCAGTGATCGAGGAGGGATTCAGCCCCAGCATTTT. Its protein product is CASSDRGGIQPQHF.

The chain has TRBV6-6 and TRBJ2-5; TRBD2 matches at 9 bases. The CDR3 runs 15 residues. V was clipped by 6 bases and J by 4 bases; unmatched bases: 9. The germline V gene has CDR1 MNHNY and CDR2 SVGAGI (reference sequence). CDR3 sequence: CASSGAAGGTETQYF. The CDR3 DNA is TGTGCCAGCAGCGGTGCAGCGGGGGGAACAGAGACCCAGTACTTC.

The chain uses TRBV21-1 and TRBJ1-6. TRBV21-1 is assigned pseudogene status. The CDR3 runs 9 residues. CDR3 nucleotides: TGTGCCTCTAGGCCACCCCTCCACTTT. This gives the protein CASRPPLHF.

The rearrangement joins TRBV19 to TRBJ1-4; weak D call: TRBD1 (5 bases). This CDR3 spans 13 amino acids. CDR1 LNHDA and CDR2 SQIVND come from the germline V gene (reference sequence). The V and J ends lost 3 bases and 8 bases respectively, with 10 bases between them. CDR3 bases: TGTGCCAGTAGTATCAGGGTGGGAGAAAAACTGTTTTTT. The encoded protein is CASSIRVGEKLFF.

V and J are TRBV12-3 or TRBV12-4 and TRBJ1-3; D unclear. The CDR3 runs 13 residues. Deletions cut 2 bases from V and 6 bases from J, with 8 bases between. This chain's CDR3 is CASSLTRVNTIYF. The CDR3 coding sequence is TGTGCCAGCAGTTTAACGCGGGTAAACACCATATATTTT.

A single count supports this clone. This sequence joins TRBV3-1 (or the pseudogene TRBV3-2) and TRBJ2-1; possible D gene TRBD1, 5 bases. The CDR3 is 15 amino acids. V was shortened by 9 bases and J by 0 bases, with 15 bases between the two germline ends. The V gene's germline CDR1 is LGHDT and CDR2 YNNKEL (reference sequence). This CDR3 is CASSRVVGSYNEQFF. The CDR3 DNA reads as TGTGCCAGTTCCAGGGTAGTGGGCTCCTACAATGAGCAGTTCTTC.

The chain combines TRBV19 with TRBJ2-2; TRBD2 is a possible D gene (6 bases). V was pared by 4 bases and J by 4 bases, with 16 bases between. This CDR3 spans 16 amino acids. From germline, CDR1 is LNHDA and CDR2 SQIVND (reference sequence). This CDR3 is CASSTSTSGRTGELFF. DNA of the CDR3: TGTGCCAGTAGTACGAGCACCAGCGGGCGCACCGGGGAGCTGTTTTTT.

This clone came up once. The chain combines TRBV20-1 with TRBJ2-5; no clear D gene. There are 12 residues in the CDR3. Germline V gene sequence: CDR1 DFQATT, CDR2 SNEGSKA (reference sequence). V shed 3 bases and J shed 2 bases, with 7 bases lying between them. The CDR3 DNA follows: TGCAGTGCTAGTAATCCGCAAGAGACCCAGTACTTC. This codes for CSASNPQETQYF.

This rearrangement joins TRBV4-2 to TRBJ1-6, with 8 nucleotides matching TRBD1. The trim removed 3 bases at V and 9 bases at J, leaving 7 bases unmatched. The germline gives CDR1 LGHNA, CDR2 YNFKEQ. This CDR3 has 15 amino acids. The CDR3, as DNA: TGTGCCAGCAGCCAGACAGGGGAGAGTGGTTCACCCCTCCACTTT. Protein: CASSQTGESGSPLHF.

On this clone itself: Other DNA sequences within the sample encode an identical CDR3. The V and J genes are TRBV5-1 and TRBJ2-7; 9 bases line up with TRBD1. Germline trimming cut 4 bases from V and 3 bases from J; bases unmatched to any gene: 5. This CDR3 is built from 14 residues. Germline V gives CDR1 SGHRS, CDR2 YFSETQ. In nucleotides, the CDR3 is TGCGCCAGCAGCGTCCGGGACAGGGACTACGAGCAGTACTTC. Protein sequence: CASSVRDRDYEQYF.

The gene calls are TRBV28 and TRBJ1-2; no definite D call. The CDR3 is 12 residues long. Germline-derived CDR1 and CDR2 are MDHEN and SYDVKM. Trimming took 3 bases from V and 6 from J, leaving 8 bases between them. DNA for the CDR3: TGTGCCAGCAGTTTTGGCCCCCATGGCTACACCTTC. Its translation is CASSFGPHGYTF.

The genes are TRBV4-2 and TRBJ2-7, with 14 bases matching TRBD2. CDR1 LGHNA and CDR2 YNFKEQ come from the germline V gene. V lost 3 bases and J lost 9; bases outside the gene matches: 10. There are 16 residues in the CDR3. The CDR3 sequence is CASSQTPTSGRALQYF. CDR3 nucleotide sequence: TGTGCCAGCAGCCAGACCCCGACTAGCGGGAGGGCCCTGCAGTACTTC.

The gene calls are TRBV5-4 and TRBJ1-1, with D possibly being TRBD1 (5 bases). Trimming shortened V by 1 base and J by 0 bases, and 16 bases separated the two germline ends. Germline CDR1 is SGHNT and CDR2 is YYREEE (reference sequence). CDR3 length equals 17 residues. In DNA, the CDR3 is TGTGCCAGCAGCTTGAGTCGGCGGGGACTGATGAACACTGAAGCTTTCTTT. Its protein product is CASSLSRRGLMNTEAFF.

This clone has more than one count but fewer than ten. The rearrangement links TRBV3-1 (or the pseudogene TRBV3-2) to TRBJ2-7; D unclear. The CDR3 loop spans 12 amino acids. Trimming left V 4 bases short and J 6 bases short, with 10 bases between. The germline V gene has CDR1 LGHDT and CDR2 YNNKEL (reference sequence). The CDR3: CASSPHVGEQYF. The CDR3 nucleotides are TGTGCCAGCAGCCCGCACGTCGGCGAGCAGTACTTC.

The chain uses TRBV2 and TRBJ2-3; D call uncertain. The CDR3 covers 14 residues. V lost 4 bases, J lost 4 bases, and 12 bases lay in between. Germline CDR1 is SNHLY and CDR2 is FYNNEI. CDR3 bases: TGTGCCAGCAGTGTTAACTCCGGTTCAGATACGCAGTATTTT. Translated, it gives CASSVNSGSDTQYF.

Comment on this clone: Other DNA sequences in the sample encode the same CDR3. The rearrangement uses TRBV6-5 and TRBJ1-6; D is perhaps TRBD1 (6 bases). CDR3 length equals 13 residues. Germline V lookup: CDR1 MNHEY, CDR2 SVGAGI. V lost 6 bases and J lost 7, with 10 bases in between. CDR3 sequence reads: CASRRTGNSPLHF. CDR3 coding DNA: TGTGCCAGCAGACGCACAGGGAATTCACCCCTCCACTTT.

This clone appeared once. This sequence joins TRBV29-1 and TRBJ2-1, with 11 positions matching TRBD2. In germline, CDR1 is SQVTM, CDR2 ANQGSEA. After removal of 4 bases from V and 6 bases from J, the junction contained 5 bases not matched to a gene. The CDR3 has 14 residues. This CDR3 is CSVVAGGPGNEQFF. CDR3 nucleotides: TGCAGCGTTGTAGCGGGGGGGCCTGGCAATGAGCAGTTCTTC.

Note on this clone: Relative to the germline gene, one junction end is altered; a read error may explain this. CDR3 protein: CASSPREYGQYF. The CDR3 DNA is TGTGCCAGCTCACCCCGGGAGTACGGGCAGTACTTC. This rearrangement joins TRBV18 to TRBJ2-7; weak D call: TRBD2 (6 bases). CDR3 length: 12 residues. Germline V gene sequence: CDR1 KGHSH, CDR2 LQKENI.

In this sample, this clone turned up once. The chain carries TRBV2 and TRBJ2-7; maybe TRBD2 (5 bases). The CDR3 length is 13 residues. V was shortened by 4 bases and J by 4 bases, with 11 bases between the two germline ends. The germline V gene encodes CDR1 SNHLY and CDR2 FYNNEI. The CDR3 bases are TGTGCCAGCAGTGGGAACGGCGGGTACGAGCAGTACTTC. As protein: CASSGNGGYEQYF.

The chain employs TRBV5-8 and TRBJ1-1; 7 nucleotides match TRBD1. Germline trimming cut 3 bases from V and 10 bases from J; bases unmatched to any gene: 6. Germline-derived CDR1 and CDR2 are SGHTS and YDEGEE. The CDR3 totals 12 residues. Here the CDR3 DNA reads TGTGCCAGCAGCTCCCAGGACAGGCGAGCTTTCTTT. This codes for CASSSQDRRAFF.

The chain couples TRBV5-4 to TRBJ2-1; D is ambiguous. The germline V gene encodes CDR1 SGHNT and CDR2 YYREEE (reference sequence). The V and J ends lost 4 bases and 0 bases respectively, with 11 bases between them. This CDR3 contains 15 residues. The CDR3 region is CASSHFTSSYNEQFF. Written as DNA, the CDR3 is TGTGCCAGCAGCCATTTCACGAGCTCCTACAATGAGCAGTTCTTC. Full variable domain (missing parts from reference TRBV5-4 and TRBJ2-1): ETGVTQSPTHLIKTRGQQVTLRCSSQSGHNTVSWYQQALGQGPQFIFQYYREEENGRGNFPPRFSGLQFPNYSSELNVNALELDDSALYLCASSHFTSSYNEQFFGPGTRLTVL.

V and J are TRBV19 and TRBJ2-7; 9 bases agree with TRBD2. CDR1 LNHDA and CDR2 SQIVND come from the germline V gene (reference sequence). The trim removed 6 bases at V and 2 bases at J, leaving 2 bases unmatched. The CDR3 consists of 13 residues. The CDR3 coding sequence is TGTGCCAGTAGGACTAGCGGCACCTACGAGCAGTACTTC. The encoded protein is CASRTSGTYEQYF.

The chain couples TRBV7-2 to TRBJ1-6, with no clear D. The CDR3 length is 13 residues. Germline CDR1 reads SGHTA; CDR2 reads FQGNSA. V was trimmed by 4 bases and J by 9 bases, leaving 10 bases between them. The CDR3, as DNA: TGTGCCAGCAGCTCCGGTGGTTTTTCACCCCTCCACTTT. This sequence encodes CASSSGGFSPLHF.

This CDR3 reads CASSPRGGHNYGYTF. Written as DNA, the CDR3 is TGTGCCAGCAGCCCTAGGGGAGGACACAACTATGGCTACACCTTC. V is TRBV7-6 and J is TRBJ1-2; D might be TRBD1 (5 bases). The CDR3 has 15 residues. Germline CDR1 is SGHVS and CDR2 is FNYEAQ. Trimming took 5 bases from V and 2 from J, leaving 15 bases between them. The whole variable domain, remainder taken from reference TRBV7-6 and TRBJ1-2, is GAGVSQSPRYKVTKRGQDVALRCDPISGHVSLYWYRQALGQGPEFLTYFNYEAQQDKSGLPNDRFSAERPEGSISTLTIQRTEQRDSAMYRCASSPRGGHNYGYTFGSGTRLTVV.